Following are 24 T cell receptor beta chains from one sample sequenced in a study. From the RT-PCR reads, TCRdb called clonotypes with MiXCR, one entry per CDR3 protein. Of about 680,000 distinct CDR3 sequences listed, 13% to 15% are singletons. Sequencing was done on a sample of memory CD4+ T cells from blood. These receptors all stem from a female donor in good health, serving as a healthy control.

This clonotype was seen a handful of times. This chain links TRBV18 with TRBJ2-1, with 9 bases aligning to TRBD2. J gave up 1 base and V 2 bases, and 12 bases lay outside the gene matches. The CDR3 contains 19 residues. Germline V gene lookup returns CDR1 KGHSH and CDR2 LQKENI. The CDR3 sequence is CASSPTLRGGLVSYNEQFF. The DNA for the CDR3 is TGTGCCAGCTCACCAACCTTGCGGGGGGGCCTAGTTTCCTACAATGAGCAGTTCTTC.

This clonotype was observed a handful of times. J is TRBJ2-4 and V is TRBV28; D perhaps matches TRBD1 (6 bases). Trimming stripped 4 bases from V and 1 base from J, with 14 bases between. Per the germline V gene, CDR1 is MDHEN and CDR2 is SYDVKM. The CDR3 contains 16 residues. The CDR3 spells CASSSEQRGAKNIQYF. The CDR3 DNA reads TGTGCCAGCAGTTCGGAACAGAGGGGGGCCAAAAACATTCAGTACTTC.

The sample holds a few counts of this clonotype. J is TRBJ2-7 and V is TRBV7-8; 7 bases match TRBD1. CDR3 length: 14 residues. Germline CDR1 SGHVS, CDR2 FQNEAQ. With 3 bases clipped from V and 3 bases from J, the junction kept 5 bases outside the gene matches. CDR3 coding DNA: TGTGCCAGCAGCTTTGGGACAGTGAACTACGAGCAGTACTTC. Translated: CASSFGTVNYEQYF.

This clonotype has ten or more counts. The V call is TRBV5-1, the J call TRBJ2-7; 7 bases map to TRBD1. V lost 4 bases and J lost 0; bases outside the gene matches: 10. The CDR3 length is 16 residues. Germline CDR1 reads SGHRS; CDR2 reads YFSETQ. CDR3 amino acids: CASSLGTVASSYEQYF. CDR3 in DNA: TGCGCCAGCAGCCTAGGGACAGTTGCCAGCTCCTACGAGCAGTACTTC.

This clonotype has a count of ten or more. The chain joins TRBV12-3 or TRBV12-4 to TRBJ2-2; TRBD1 aligns across 10 bases. This CDR3 has 16 amino acids. V trimming: 6 bases; J trimming: 6 bases; junction bases outside the gene matches: 10. CDR3 residues: CASSPGTGVVSGELFF. Here the CDR3 DNA reads TGTGCCAGCAGCCCCGGGACAGGGGTAGTCTCCGGGGAGCTGTTTTTT.

The chain has TRBV5-1 and TRBJ1-2; D is possibly TRBD1 (5 bases). This CDR3 is built from 13 residues. Per germline, CDR1 SGHRS and CDR2 YFSETQ. The germline V and J ends were trimmed by 0 bases and 7 bases, with 10 bases remaining between them. CDR3 in amino acids: CASSLEAGFGYTF. Written as DNA, the CDR3 is TGCGCCAGCAGCTTGGAGGCAGGGTTTGGCTACACCTTC.

The rearrangement uses TRBV18 and TRBJ1-1; 8 bases line up with TRBD1. CDR1 and CDR2 from the germline V gene are KGHSH and LQKENI. This CDR3 is built from 13 residues. V was pared by 10 bases and J by 1 base, with 5 bases of the junction left unmatched. DNA for the CDR3: TGTGCCACCCAGGGGACAGGGAACACTGAAGCTTTCTTT. Protein product: CATQGTGNTEAFF.

This clonotype was found many times. The V call is TRBV5-1, the J call TRBJ1-1; tentative D call: TRBD1 (6 bases). The germline gives CDR1 SGHRS, CDR2 YFSETQ. V gave up 2 bases and J gave up 4 bases, with 12 bases separating them. This CDR3 region has 14 residues. The chain's CDR3 is CASSLQGYGTEAFF. The DNA of the CDR3 is TGCGCCAGCAGCTTACAGGGCTACGGCACTGAAGCTTTCTTT.

This clonotype turned up a few times. V usage is TRBV12-3 or TRBV12-4 and J usage is TRBJ1-5; D not certain. Trimming pared 3 bases from V and 4 bases from J, leaving 7 bases between. The CDR3 is 13 residues long. CDR3 bases: TGTGCCAGCAGTTTCATAGGAAATCAGCCCCAGCATTTT. Translated, it gives CASSFIGNQPQHF.

This chain links TRBV7-6 with TRBJ2-7, with 11 positions matching TRBD2. This CDR3 spans 15 amino acids. Trimming took 5 bases from V and 1 from J; bases not matched to a gene: 4. Germline V gives CDR1 SGHVS, CDR2 FNYEAQ. CDR3 DNA sequence: TGTGCCAGCAGCGGTAGACTAGCGGGATCCTACGAGCAGTACTTC. Residues: CASSGRLAGSYEQYF.

In this sample, this clonotype turned up a few times. This chain uses TRBV5-6 with TRBJ1-2; perhaps TRBD1 as D (5 bases). The CDR3 is made up of 13 amino acids. V dropped 3 bases and J dropped 8 bases, with 14 bases sitting between them. Germline V gene lookup returns CDR1 SGHDT and CDR2 YYEEEE. CDR3: CASSSHGGSGYTF. CDR3 bases: TGTGCCAGCAGCTCCCATGGGGGTTCGGGCTACACCTTC.

This clonotype was seen more than once but under ten times. The V and J genes are TRBV24-1 and TRBJ2-2; D gene unclear. Trimming took off 4 bases at V and 7 bases at J, with 9 bases between the two ends. From germline, CDR1 is KGHDR and CDR2 SFDVKD. There are 13 residues in the CDR3. In DNA, the CDR3 is TGTGCCACCAGTGAAAATAGTGTCGGGGAGCTGTTTTTT. This sequence encodes CATSENSVGELFF.

This clonotype was recorded at least ten times. J is TRBJ2-1 and V is TRBV10-3; TRBD1 matches 10 bases. CDR3 size: 16 residues. Germline-derived CDR1 and CDR2 are ENHRY and SYGVKD. After removal of 3 bases from V and 6 bases from J, the junction contained 8 bases not matched to a gene. The CDR3: CAISDPGTGEANEQFF. The CDR3 DNA reads TGTGCCATCAGTGATCCGGGGACAGGGGAGGCCAATGAGCAGTTCTTC.

This clonotype was seen only a few times. This chain links TRBV5-1 with TRBJ2-3, with 8 positions matching TRBD2. Unmatched junction bases numbered 15, after V lost 4 bases and J lost 2 bases. From germline, CDR1 is SGHRS and CDR2 YFSETQ. This CDR3 region has 18 residues. The CDR3 region is CASSRRTASGSYTDTQYF. CDR3 sequence (DNA): TGCGCCAGCAGCCGACGGACAGCGAGCGGGAGCTACACAGATACGCAGTATTTT.

Many counts were recorded for this clonotype. The chain joins TRBV5-5 to TRBJ1-1; 8 bases map to TRBD1. Germline lookup yields CDR1 SGHKS and CDR2 YYEKEE (reference sequence). V shed 3 bases, J shed 4 bases, and the junction held 8 bases outside the gene matches. The CDR3 consists of 15 residues. The CDR3: CASSSGQVYSTEAFF. The CDR3 nucleotides read TGTGCCAGCAGCTCGGGACAGGTTTATAGCACTGAAGCTTTCTTT.

This clonotype was seen ten or more times. The chain joins TRBV7-3 to TRBJ1-1; unclear D gene. V was pared by 5 bases and J by 2 bases, with 9 bases between. Germline-derived CDR1 and CDR2 are SGHTA and FQGTGA. CDR3 length equals 13 residues. CDR3 coding DNA: TGTGCCAGCAGCCAGCACCAAAACACTGAAGCTTTCTTT. Its protein is CASSQHQNTEAFF. Full variable domain (outside the CDR3, taken from reference TRBV7-3 and TRBJ1-1): GAGVSQTPSNKVTEKGKYVELRCDPISGHTALYWYRQSLGQGPEFLIYFQGTGAADDSGLPNDRFFAVRPEGSVSTLKIQRTERGDSAVYLCASSQHQNTEAFFGQGTRLTVV.

The V gene is TRBV4-2, the J gene TRBJ2-7, with D perhaps assigned TRBD1 or TRBD2 (5 bases each). The CDR3 length is 12 residues. Trimming took 3 bases from V and 5 from J, leaving 8 bases between them. The germline CDR1 and CDR2 sequences are LGHNA and YNFKEQ. The CDR3 coding sequence is TGTGCCAGCAGCCAGGGACCCAACGAGCAGTACTTC. Its protein is CASSQGPNEQYF.

This chain joins TRBV18 and TRBJ2-2; TRBD1 agrees at 9 bases. Germline CDR1 and CDR2: KGHSH and LQKENI. V trimming: 6 bases; J trimming: 6 bases; junction bases outside the gene matches: 8. The CDR3 totals 15 residues. Here the CDR3 reads CASSDGTGIAGELFF. Written as DNA, the CDR3 is TGTGCCAGCTCGGACGGGACAGGGATAGCCGGGGAGCTGTTTTTT.

This clonotype was counted a few times. J is TRBJ2-3 and V is TRBV28, with a tentative D call TRBD1 (6 bases). V lost 8 bases to trimming and J lost 5 bases, with 17 bases between them. This CDR3 contains 14 residues. The germline V gene encodes CDR1 MDHEN and CDR2 SYDVKM. The CDR3 DNA is TGTGCCAGCTACGACTTTAAAGGGGGAGATACGCAGTATTTT. Its protein is CASYDFKGGDTQYF.

The table lists this clonotype with many counts. V gene TRBV7-2 combines with J gene TRBJ1-2; 7 nucleotides align to TRBD1. With 0 bases clipped from V and 5 bases from J, the junction kept 6 bases outside the gene matches. The germline V gene encodes CDR1 SGHTA and CDR2 FQGNSA. The CDR3 is made up of 15 amino acids. In DNA form, the CDR3 reads TGTGCCAGCAGCTTAGCCGCGACAGGGTTGTATGGCTACACCTTC. It encodes CASSLAATGLYGYTF.

There are many counts of this clonotype. The chain couples TRBV6-5 to TRBJ1-4, with a tentative D call TRBD1 (6 bases). The CDR3 loop spans 15 amino acids. V lost 2 bases and J lost 2, with 9 bases in between. Germline V CDR1 and CDR2: MNHEY, SVGAGI. The chain's CDR3 is CASSYRGATNEKLFF. The CDR3, as DNA: TGTGCCAGCAGTTACCGGGGGGCGACTAATGAAAAACTGTTTTTT.

The gene calls are TRBV11-3 and TRBJ2-1, with 9 bases matching TRBD1. V shed 4 bases and J 4 bases; nucleotides not matched to a gene: 5. The CDR3 sequence is 15 residues long. In germline, CDR1 is SGHNT, CDR2 YENEEA. CDR3 amino acids: CASSWGQGRYNEQFF. CDR3 in DNA: TGTGCCAGCAGCTGGGGACAGGGAAGGTACAATGAGCAGTTCTTC.

The chain is built from TRBV2 and TRBJ1-6, with D unclear. Between the trimmed V and J ends, which lost 9 bases and 11 bases, there was a span of 14 bases. This CDR3 comprises 12 residues. Germline assignment: CDR1 SNHLY and CDR2 FYNNEI. Here the CDR3 DNA reads TGTGCCAGTAATCAAGGCAGTCCACCCCTCCACTTT. Its protein is CASNQGSPPLHF.

In its sample, this clonotype was seen a few times. The V and J genes are TRBV7-6 and TRBJ2-7, with 9 nucleotides matching TRBD1. The CDR3 is 14 residues long. From germline, CDR1 is SGHVS and CDR2 FNYEAQ. J was trimmed by 2 bases and V by 4 bases; bases with no gene match: 3. The CDR3: CASSSYRGPYEQYF. CDR3 nucleotides: TGTGCCAGCAGCTCATACAGGGGGCCCTACGAGCAGTACTTC.